The next 8 T cell receptor beta chains were all read from a single sample in a study of shared clonotypes between healthy human individuals. Clones were read by immunoSEQ multiplex PCR, and TCRdb kept only the in-frame ones, dropping some. The sample has about 980,000 clones, roughly 72% seen once. Sequencing was carried out using memory CD4+ T cells sorted from blood. Stated subset: CD45RA-negative fraction. The receptors stem from a man aged 18-30 years in good health.

This chain uses TRBV9 with TRBJ2-3; D unresolved. The CDR3 covers 14 residues. The germline V gene has CDR1 SGDLS and CDR2 YYNGEE. V shed 0 bases and J shed 4 bases, with 9 bases lying between them. Written as DNA, the CDR3 is TGTGCCAGCAGCGTAGGTAGATATCCAGATACGCAGTATTTT. Translating gives CASSVGRYPDTQYF.

The chain employs TRBV5-4 and TRBJ2-3; D is perhaps TRBD2 (6 bases). Trimming removed 4 bases from V and 6 bases from J, with 21 bases in between. Germline V lookup: CDR1 SGHNT, CDR2 YYREEE (reference sequence). This CDR3 has 16 residues. CDR3 nucleotides: TGTGCCAGCAGCCAAATTAAAAGGGAGGATACTGATACGCAGTATTTT. Amino acid sequence: CASSQIKREDTDTQYF.

J is TRBJ2-3 and V is TRBV5-5; D is undetermined. V shed 2 bases and J shed 1 base, with 8 bases lying between them. Germline V CDR1 and CDR2: SGHKS, YYEKEE (reference sequence). This CDR3 region has 14 residues. CDR3 in DNA: TGTGCCAGCAGCTTCCCTTTGCGCACAGATACGCAGTATTTT. Translating gives CASSFPLRTDTQYF. Complete variable domain (other parts from reference TRBV5-5 and TRBJ2-3): DAGVTQSPTHLIKTRGQQVTLRCSPISGHKSVSWYQQVLGQGPQFIFQYYEKEERGRGNFPDRFSARQFPNYSSELNVNALLLGDSALYLCASSFPLRTDTQYFGPGTRLTVL.

The J gene is TRBJ1-4, the V gene TRBV5-4; 10 bases agree with TRBD1. In germline, CDR1 is SGHNT, CDR2 YYREEE (reference sequence). The trim removed 4 bases at V and 8 bases at J, leaving 5 bases unmatched. The CDR3 is 14 amino acids. The DNA for the CDR3 is TGTGCCAGCAGCACCGGGACAGGGGTCGAAAAACTGTTTTTT. Amino acid sequence: CASSTGTGVEKLFF.

About this clone: The junction departs from germline at one end; a sequencing error may be responsible. The rearrangement uses TRBV7-7 and TRBJ2-1; TRBD2 aligns across 9 bases. CDR1 is SSHAT and CDR2 is FNYEAQ in the germline V gene (reference sequence). The CDR3 length is 15 residues. The CDR3 protein is CASSLDASGRSEQFF. CDR3 sequence (DNA): TGTGCTAGCAGCTTAGATGCCAGCGGGAGGAGTGAGCAGTTCTTC. The full variable domain, in which reference TRBV7-7 and TRBJ2-1 provide the parts outside the CDR3, is GAGVSQSPRYKVTKRGQDVTLRCDPISSHATLYWYQQALGQGPEFLTYFNYEAQPDKSGLPSDRFSAERPEGSISTLTIQRTEQRDSAMYRCASSLDASGRSEQFFGPGTRLTVL.

The rearrangement joins TRBV5-1 to TRBJ2-7, with 8 bases lining up with TRBD1. Germline-derived CDR1 and CDR2 are SGHRS and YFSETQ. This CDR3 is 17 amino acids long. With 0 bases clipped from V and 5 bases from J, the junction kept 13 bases outside the gene matches. The CDR3 DNA follows: TGCGCCAGCAGCTTGGAGAGTGTGGGCAGGGGGCCCCACGAGCAGTACTTC. This sequence encodes CASSLESVGRGPHEQYF.

This clone was found a few times. The chain employs TRBV5-1 and TRBJ1-1; D is perhaps TRBD1 (5 bases). Trimming removed 4 bases at V and 3 bases at J, with 13 bases between. This CDR3 has 14 amino acids. Germline CDR1 reads SGHRS; CDR2 reads YFSETQ. The CDR3, as DNA: TGCGCCAGCAGCGTAACGACGACAGACACTGAAGCTTTCTTT. Protein sequence: CASSVTTTDTEAFF.

This clone has a single count. The V call is TRBV10-2, the J call TRBJ2-1; D gene ambiguous. The CDR3 contains 13 residues. With 2 bases removed from V and 10 bases from J, the gap between germline ends came to 12 bases. The germline V gene encodes CDR1 WSHSY and CDR2 SAAADI. This chain's CDR3 is CASSEHTRWEQFF. CDR3 nucleotide sequence: TGCGCCAGCAGTGAGCACACACGTTGGGAGCAGTTCTTC.